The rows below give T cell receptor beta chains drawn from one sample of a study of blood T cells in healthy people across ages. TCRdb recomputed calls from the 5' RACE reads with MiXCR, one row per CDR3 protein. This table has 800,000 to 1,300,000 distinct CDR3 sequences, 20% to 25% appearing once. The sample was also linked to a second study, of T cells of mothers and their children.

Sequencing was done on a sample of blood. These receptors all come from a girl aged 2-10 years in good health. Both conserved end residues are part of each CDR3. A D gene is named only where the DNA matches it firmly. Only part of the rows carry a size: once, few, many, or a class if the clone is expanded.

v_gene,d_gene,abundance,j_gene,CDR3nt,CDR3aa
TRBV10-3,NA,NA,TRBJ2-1,TGTGCCATCAGATTCGAAGAGGGAGGCACAAATGAGCAGTTCTTC,CAIRFEEGGTNEQFF
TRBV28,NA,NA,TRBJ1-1,TGTGCCGCTTTAGGGCCCCTACGTTGGGACACTGAAGCTTTCTTT,CAALGPLRWDTEAFF
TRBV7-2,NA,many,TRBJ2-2,TGTGCCAGCAGCTCGAGGGCCGGGGAGCTGTTTTTT,CASSSRAGELFF
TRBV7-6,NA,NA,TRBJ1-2,TGTGCCAGCAGCTTAGGGGACAAAGATGGCTACACCTTC,CASSLGDKDGYTF
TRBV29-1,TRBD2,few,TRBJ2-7,TGCAGCGTTTGGACTAGCGGGGCGTCCTACGAGCAGTACTTC,CSVWTSGASYEQYF
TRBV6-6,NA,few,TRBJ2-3,TGTGCCAGTGCCTCGGGCGACCCAGATACGCAGTATTTT,CASASGDPDTQYF
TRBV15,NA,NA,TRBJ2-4,TGTGCCACCAGCGACAGCATTCAGTACTTC,CATSDSIQYF
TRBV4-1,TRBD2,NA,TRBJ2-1,TGCGCCAGCAGCCAAGAAGGCGGGAGGAGGGGTGAGCAGTTCTTC,CASSQEGGRRGEQFF
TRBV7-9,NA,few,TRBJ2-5,TGTGCCAGCAGCTTTGGGACCGCCCCACAAGAGACCCAGTACTTC,CASSFGTAPQETQYF
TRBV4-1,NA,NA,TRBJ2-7,TGCGCCAGCAGCCCACGGGACATGGAGTTCGACGAGCAGTACTTC,CASSPRDMEFDEQYF
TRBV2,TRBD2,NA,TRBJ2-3,TGTGCCACAGTACTGGTAGCGGGCACCACAGATACGCAGTATTTT,CATVLVAGTTDTQYF
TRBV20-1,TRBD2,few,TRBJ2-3,TGCAGTGGAATAGCGGGAGGTGGCACAGATACGCAGTATTTT,CSGIAGGGTDTQYF
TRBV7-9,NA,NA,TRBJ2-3,TGTGCCAGCAGCTTAGACCAGTTCGGGATTTGGGATACGCAGTATTTT,CASSLDQFGIWDTQYF
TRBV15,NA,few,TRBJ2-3,TGTGTCACCAGCCACCGGGACTTGGCGGATACGCAGTATTTT,CVTSHRDLADTQYF
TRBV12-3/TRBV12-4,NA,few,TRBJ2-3,TGTGCCAGCAGCATTAAAGACCTAGGAGATACGCAGTATTTT,CASSIKDLGDTQYF
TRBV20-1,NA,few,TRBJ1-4,TGCAGTGCCACTTTTAATGAAAAACTGTTTTTT,CSATFNEKLFF
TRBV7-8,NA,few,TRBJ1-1,TGTGCCAGCAGCCCGGACGGTCATACCGGATTGGCTTTCTTT,CASSPDGHTGLAFF
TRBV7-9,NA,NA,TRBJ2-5,TGTGCCAGCAGCTTCCGGGACAAACAAGAGACCCAGTACTTC,CASSFRDKQETQYF
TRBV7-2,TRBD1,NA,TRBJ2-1,TGTGCCAGCAGCTTAGAGTACAGGGGGCCCTACAATGAGCAGTTCTTC,CASSLEYRGPYNEQFF
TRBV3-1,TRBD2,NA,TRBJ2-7,TGTGCCAGCAGCCAAGAGGGGTATGAACTAGCGGGGTCCTACGAGCAGTACTTC,CASSQEGYELAGSYEQYF
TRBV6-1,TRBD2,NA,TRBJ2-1,TGTGCCAGCAGTGGGGAGCGGGAGAGCTATGAGCAGTTCTTC,CASSGERESYEQFF
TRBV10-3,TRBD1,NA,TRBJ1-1,TGTGCCATCAGTGGGACAGGGATGAACACTGAAGCTTTCTTT,CAISGTGMNTEAFF
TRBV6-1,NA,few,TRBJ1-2,TGTGCCAGCAGTTCAGTTGACTATGGCTACACCTTC,CASSSVDYGYTF
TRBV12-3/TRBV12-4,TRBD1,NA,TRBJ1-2,TGTGCCAGCATAGAGGCAGGGGGAGGCTATGGCTACACCTTC,CASIEAGGGYGYTF
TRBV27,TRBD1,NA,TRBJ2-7,TGTGCCAGCGGAGACAGGGGACGTACCTACGAGCAGTACTTC,CASGDRGRTYEQYF
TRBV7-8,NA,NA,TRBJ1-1,TGTGCCAGCAGCATAGGGACGGGGAGGGACACTGAAGCTTTCTTT,CASSIGTGRDTEAFF
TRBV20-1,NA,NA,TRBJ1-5,TGCAGTGCTAGAACAAGTTCGAGCAATCAGCCCCAGCATTTT,CSARTSSSNQPQHF
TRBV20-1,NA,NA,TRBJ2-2,TGCAGTGCTAGTCATAGAGCGAGGGGGAACACCGGGGAGCTGTTTTTT,CSASHRARGNTGELFF
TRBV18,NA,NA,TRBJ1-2,TGTGCCAGCTCAGTGCGGGACTCCCTTCTCCAGCCATATGGCTACACCTTC,CASSVRDSLLQPYGYTF
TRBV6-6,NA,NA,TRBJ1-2,TGTGCCAGCAGTTTAGGCAGGTCTTATGGCTACGCCTTC,CASSLGRSYGYAF
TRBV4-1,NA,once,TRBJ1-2,TGCGCCAGCAGCCAACTCTCAACAGACATATATGGCTACACCTTC,CASSQLSTDIYGYTF
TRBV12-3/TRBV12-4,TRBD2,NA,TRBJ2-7,TGTGCCAGCAGTTCCCGACTAGCGGGAGTCTACGAGCAGTACTTC,CASSSRLAGVYEQYF
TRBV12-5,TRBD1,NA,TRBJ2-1,TGTGCTAGTGAATTTACTCCGGGACAGGGATACAATGAGCAGTTCTTC,CASEFTPGQGYNEQFF
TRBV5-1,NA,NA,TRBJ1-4,TGCGCCAGCAGCTTGATGTCCAGCGTTAATGAAAAACTGTTTTTT,CASSLMSSVNEKLFF
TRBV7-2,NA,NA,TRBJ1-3,TGTGCCAGCAGCTTGACATTTGGAAACACCATATATTTT,CASSLTFGNTIYF
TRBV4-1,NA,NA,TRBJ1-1,TGCGCCAGCAGCCAAGCTCCGACCATGAACACTGAAGCTTTCTTT,CASSQAPTMNTEAFF